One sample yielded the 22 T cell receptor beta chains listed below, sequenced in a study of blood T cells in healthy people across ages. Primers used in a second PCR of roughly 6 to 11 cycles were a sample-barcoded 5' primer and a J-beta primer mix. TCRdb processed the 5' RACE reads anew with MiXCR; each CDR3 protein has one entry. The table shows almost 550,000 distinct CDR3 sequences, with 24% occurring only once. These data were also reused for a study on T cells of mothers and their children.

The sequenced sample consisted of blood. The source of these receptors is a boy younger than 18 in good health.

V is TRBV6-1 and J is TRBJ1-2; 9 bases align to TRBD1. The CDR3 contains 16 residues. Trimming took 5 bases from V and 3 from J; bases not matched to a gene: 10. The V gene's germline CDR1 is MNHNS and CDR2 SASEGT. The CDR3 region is CASSPDGTGSDYGYTF. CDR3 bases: TGTGCCAGCAGTCCTGACGGGACAGGGTCTGACTATGGCTACACCTTC.

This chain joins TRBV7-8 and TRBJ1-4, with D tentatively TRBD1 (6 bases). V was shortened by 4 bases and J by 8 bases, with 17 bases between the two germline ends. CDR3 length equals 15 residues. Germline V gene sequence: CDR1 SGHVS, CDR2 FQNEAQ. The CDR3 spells CASSYQGRGNEKLFF. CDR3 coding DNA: TGTGCCAGCAGCTACCAGGGGAGGGGGAACGAAAAACTGTTTTTT.

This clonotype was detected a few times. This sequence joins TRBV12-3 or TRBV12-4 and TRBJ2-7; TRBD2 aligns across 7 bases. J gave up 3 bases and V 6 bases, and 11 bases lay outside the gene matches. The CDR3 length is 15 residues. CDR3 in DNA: TGTGCCAGCAGGGGGGACGCGGGGGTCAGCTACGAGCAGTACTTC. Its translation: CASRGDAGVSYEQYF.

For the CDR3, the DNA is TGTGCCAGCAGTTTCGAAGCCAATTCACCCCTCCACTTT. This codes for CASSFEANSPLHF. V is TRBV28 and J is TRBJ1-6, with D unclear. The CDR3 runs to 13 residues. Trimming removed 3 bases from V and 7 bases from J, with 7 bases in between. The germline gives CDR1 MDHEN, CDR2 SYDVKM. Drawing the rest from reference TRBV28 and TRBJ1-6, the complete variable domain is DVKVTQSSRYLVKRTGEKVFLECVQDMDHENMFWYRQDPGLGLRLIYFSYDVKMKEKGDIPEGYSVSREKKERFSLILESASTNQTSMYLCASSFEANSPLHFGNGTRLTVT.

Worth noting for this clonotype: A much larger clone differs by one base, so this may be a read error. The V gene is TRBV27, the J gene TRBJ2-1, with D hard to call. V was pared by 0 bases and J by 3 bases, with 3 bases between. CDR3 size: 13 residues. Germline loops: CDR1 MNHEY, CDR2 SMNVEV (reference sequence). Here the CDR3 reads CASSLSVYNEQFF. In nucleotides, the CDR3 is TGTGCCAGCAGTTTATCCGTCTACAATGAGCAGTTCTTC.

The CDR3: CASSYLQGGPYDEQFF. CDR3 nucleotide sequence: TGTGCCAGCAGCTATCTTCAGGGGGGGCCTTACGATGAGCAGTTCTTC. The chain is built from TRBV6-2 or TRBV6-3 and TRBJ2-1, with D tentatively TRBD1 or TRBD2 (7 bases each). Germline assignment: CDR1 MNHEY and CDR2 SVGEGT. CDR3 size: 16 residues. The V end lost 6 bases, the J end lost 8 bases, and 23 bases lay between the germline ends.

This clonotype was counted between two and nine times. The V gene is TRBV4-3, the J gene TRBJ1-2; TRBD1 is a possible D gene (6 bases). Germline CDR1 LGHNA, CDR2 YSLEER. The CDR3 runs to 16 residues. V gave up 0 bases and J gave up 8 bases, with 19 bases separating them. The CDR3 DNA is TGCGCCAGCAGCCAAGAGTACACAGCAGGGGAGGTGGGCTACACCTTC. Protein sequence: CASSQEYTAGEVGYTF.

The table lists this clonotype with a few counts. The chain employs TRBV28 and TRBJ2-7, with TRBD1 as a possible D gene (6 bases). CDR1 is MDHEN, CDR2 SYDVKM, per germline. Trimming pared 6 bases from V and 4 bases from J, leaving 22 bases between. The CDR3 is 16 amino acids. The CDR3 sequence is CASSAPSEGVLYEQYF. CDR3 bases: TGTGCCAGCAGCGCCCCCTCAGAGGGGGTGTTGTACGAGCAGTACTTC.

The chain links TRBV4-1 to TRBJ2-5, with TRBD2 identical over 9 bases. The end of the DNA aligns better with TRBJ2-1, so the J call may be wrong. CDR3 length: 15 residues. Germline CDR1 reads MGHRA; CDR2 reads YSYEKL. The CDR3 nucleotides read TGCGCCAGCAGCCAAGCGGGCGGGGGGGCCAATGAGCAGTTCTTC. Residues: CASSQAGGGANEQFF.

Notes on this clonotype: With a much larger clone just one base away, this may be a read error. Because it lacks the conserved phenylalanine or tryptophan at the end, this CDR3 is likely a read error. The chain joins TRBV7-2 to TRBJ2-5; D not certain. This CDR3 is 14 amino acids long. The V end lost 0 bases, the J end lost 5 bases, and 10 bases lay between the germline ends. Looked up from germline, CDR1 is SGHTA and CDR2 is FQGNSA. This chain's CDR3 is CASSLAISGETQYL. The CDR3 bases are TGTGCCAGCAGCTTAGCCATTTCTGGGGAGACCCAGTACCTC.

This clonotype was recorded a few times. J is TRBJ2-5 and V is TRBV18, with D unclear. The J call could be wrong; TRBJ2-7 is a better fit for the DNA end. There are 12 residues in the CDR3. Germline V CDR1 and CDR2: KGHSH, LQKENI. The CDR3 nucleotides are TGTGCCAGCTCGCTCTATCTCACCGAGCAGTACTTC. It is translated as CASSLYLTEQYF.

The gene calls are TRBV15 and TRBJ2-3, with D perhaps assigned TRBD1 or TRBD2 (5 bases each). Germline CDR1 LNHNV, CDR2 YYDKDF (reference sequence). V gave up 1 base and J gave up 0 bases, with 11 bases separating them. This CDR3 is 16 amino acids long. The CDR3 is CATSRGGTFSTDTQYF. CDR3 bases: TGTGCCACCAGCAGAGGAGGGACCTTTAGCACAGATACGCAGTATTTT.

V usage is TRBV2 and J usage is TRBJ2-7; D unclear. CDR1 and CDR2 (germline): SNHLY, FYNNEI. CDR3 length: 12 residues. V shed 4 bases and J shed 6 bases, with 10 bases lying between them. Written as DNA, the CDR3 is TGTGCCAGCAGTGCCGCGGAGTCCGAGCAGTACTTC. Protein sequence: CASSAAESEQYF.

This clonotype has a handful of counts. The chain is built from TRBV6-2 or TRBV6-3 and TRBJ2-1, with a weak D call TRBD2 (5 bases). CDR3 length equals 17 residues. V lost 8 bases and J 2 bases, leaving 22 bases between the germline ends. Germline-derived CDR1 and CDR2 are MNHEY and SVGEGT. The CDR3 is CASLRNLDYLAYNEQFF. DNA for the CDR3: TGTGCCAGCCTAAGGAACCTCGACTACCTTGCCTACAATGAGCAGTTCTTC.

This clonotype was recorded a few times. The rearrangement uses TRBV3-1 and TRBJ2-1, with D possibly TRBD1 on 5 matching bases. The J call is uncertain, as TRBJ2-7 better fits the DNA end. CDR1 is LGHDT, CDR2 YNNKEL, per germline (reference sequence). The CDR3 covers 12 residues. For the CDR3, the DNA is TGTGCCAGCAGCCCGGACACAAGAGAACAGTACTTC. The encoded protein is CASSPDTREQYF.

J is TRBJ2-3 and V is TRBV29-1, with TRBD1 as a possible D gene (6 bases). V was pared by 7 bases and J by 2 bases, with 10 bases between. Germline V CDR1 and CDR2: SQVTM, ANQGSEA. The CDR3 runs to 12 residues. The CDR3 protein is CSGGQSTDTQYF. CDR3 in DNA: TGCAGCGGTGGACAGTCCACAGATACGCAGTATTTT.

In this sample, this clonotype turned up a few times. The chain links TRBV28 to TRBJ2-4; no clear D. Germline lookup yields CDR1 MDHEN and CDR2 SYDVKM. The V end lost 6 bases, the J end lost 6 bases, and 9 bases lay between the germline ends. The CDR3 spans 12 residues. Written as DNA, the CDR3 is TGTGCCAGCAGCTTCGTACGAAACATTCAGTACTTC. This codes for CASSFVRNIQYF.

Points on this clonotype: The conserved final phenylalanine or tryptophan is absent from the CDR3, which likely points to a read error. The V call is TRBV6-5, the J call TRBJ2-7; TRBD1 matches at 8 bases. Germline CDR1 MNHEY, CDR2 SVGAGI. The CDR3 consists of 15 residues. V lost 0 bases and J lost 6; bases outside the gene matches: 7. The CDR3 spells CASSYSPGGEAEQYL. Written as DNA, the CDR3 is TGTGCCAGCAGTTACTCGCCAGGGGGCGAGGCCGAGCAGTACCTC.

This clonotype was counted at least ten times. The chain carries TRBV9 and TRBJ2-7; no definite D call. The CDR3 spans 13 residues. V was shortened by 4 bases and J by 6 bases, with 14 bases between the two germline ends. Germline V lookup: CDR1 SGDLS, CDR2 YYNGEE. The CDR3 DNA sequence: TGTGCCAGCAGCCCGAGGTCCGTGGGCGAGCAGTACTTC. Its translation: CASSPRSVGEQYF.

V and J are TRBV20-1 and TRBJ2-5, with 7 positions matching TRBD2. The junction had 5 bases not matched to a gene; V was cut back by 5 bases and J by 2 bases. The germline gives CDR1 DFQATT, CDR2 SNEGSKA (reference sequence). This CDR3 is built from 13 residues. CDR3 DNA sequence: TGCAGTGCTGTCCTAGCGGTACAAGAGACCCAGTACTTC. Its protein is CSAVLAVQETQYF.

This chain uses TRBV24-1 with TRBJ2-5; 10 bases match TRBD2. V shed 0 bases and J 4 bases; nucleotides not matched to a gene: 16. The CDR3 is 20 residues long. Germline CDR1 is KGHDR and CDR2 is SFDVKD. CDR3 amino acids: CATSDLVLAGVGAAVETQYF. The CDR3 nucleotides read TGTGCCACCAGTGATTTGGTCCTAGCGGGAGTGGGGGCTGCGGTAGAGACCCAGTACTTC.

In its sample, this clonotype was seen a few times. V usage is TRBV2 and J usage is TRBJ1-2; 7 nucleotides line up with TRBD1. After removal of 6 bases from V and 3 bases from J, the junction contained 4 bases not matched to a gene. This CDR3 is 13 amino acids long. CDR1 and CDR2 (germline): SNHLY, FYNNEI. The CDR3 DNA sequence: TGTGCCAGCAGCGAAACAGGGGACTATGGCTACACCTTC. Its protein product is CASSETGDYGYTF. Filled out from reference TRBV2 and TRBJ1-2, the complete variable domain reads EPEVTQTPSHQVTQMGQEVILRCVPISNHLYFYWYRQILGQKVEFLVSFYNNEISEKSEIFDDQFSVERPDGSNFTLKIRSTKLEDSAMYFCASSETGDYGYTFGSGTRLTVV.